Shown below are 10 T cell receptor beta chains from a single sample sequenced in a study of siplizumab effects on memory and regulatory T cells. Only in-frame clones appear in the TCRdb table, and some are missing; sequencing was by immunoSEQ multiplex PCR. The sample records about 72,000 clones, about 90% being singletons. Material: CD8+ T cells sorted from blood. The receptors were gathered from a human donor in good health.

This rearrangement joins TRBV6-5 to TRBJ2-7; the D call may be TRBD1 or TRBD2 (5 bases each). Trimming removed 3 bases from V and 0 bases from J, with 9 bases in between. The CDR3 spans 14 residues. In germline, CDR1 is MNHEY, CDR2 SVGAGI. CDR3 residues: CASSYYGGSYEQYF. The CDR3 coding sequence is TGTGCCAGCAGTTATTATGGGGGCTCCTACGAGCAGTACTTC.

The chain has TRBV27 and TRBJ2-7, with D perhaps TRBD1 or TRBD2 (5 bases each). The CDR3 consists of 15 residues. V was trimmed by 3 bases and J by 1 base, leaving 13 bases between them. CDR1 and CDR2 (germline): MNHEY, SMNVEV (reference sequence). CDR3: CASSFGTPESYEQYF. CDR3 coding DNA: TGTGCCAGCAGTTTTGGGACGCCTGAGTCCTACGAGCAGTACTTC.

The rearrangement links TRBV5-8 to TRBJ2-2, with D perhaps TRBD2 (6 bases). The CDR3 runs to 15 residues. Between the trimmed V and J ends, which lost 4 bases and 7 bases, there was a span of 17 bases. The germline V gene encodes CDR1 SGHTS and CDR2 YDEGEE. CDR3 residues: CASSPGAGPGGELFF. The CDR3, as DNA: TGTGCCAGCAGCCCGGGTGCGGGGCCTGGCGGGGAGCTGTTTTTT.

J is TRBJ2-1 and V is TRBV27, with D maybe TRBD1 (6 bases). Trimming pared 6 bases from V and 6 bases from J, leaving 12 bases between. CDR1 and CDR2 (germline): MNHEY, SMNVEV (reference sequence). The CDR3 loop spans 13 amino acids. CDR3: CASSFTGTNEQFF. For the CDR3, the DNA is TGTGCCAGCAGCTTTACAGGGACCAATGAGCAGTTCTTC.

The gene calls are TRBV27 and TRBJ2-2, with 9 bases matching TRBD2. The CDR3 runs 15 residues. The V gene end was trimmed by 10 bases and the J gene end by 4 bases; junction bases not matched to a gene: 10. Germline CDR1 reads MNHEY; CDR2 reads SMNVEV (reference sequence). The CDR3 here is CATTWSSGGTGELFF. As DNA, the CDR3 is TGTGCCACCACCTGGAGTAGCGGGGGCACCGGGGAGCTGTTTTTT.

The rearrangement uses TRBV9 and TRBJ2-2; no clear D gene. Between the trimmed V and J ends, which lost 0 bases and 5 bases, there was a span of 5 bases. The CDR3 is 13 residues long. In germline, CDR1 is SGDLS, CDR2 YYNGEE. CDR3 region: CASSVEGTGELFF. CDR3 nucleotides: TGTGCCAGCAGCGTAGAGGGTACCGGGGAGCTGTTTTTT. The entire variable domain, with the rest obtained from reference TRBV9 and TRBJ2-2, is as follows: DSGVTQTPKHLITATGQRVTLRCSPRSGDLSVYWYQQSLDQGLQFLIQYYNGEERAKGNILERFSAQQFPDLHSELNLSSLELGDSALYFCASSVEGTGELFFGEGSRLTVL.

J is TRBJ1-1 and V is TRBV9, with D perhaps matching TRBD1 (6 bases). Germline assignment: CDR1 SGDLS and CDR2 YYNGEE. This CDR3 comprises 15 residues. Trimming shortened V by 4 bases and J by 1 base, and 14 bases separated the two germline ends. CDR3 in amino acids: CASSFSGGQNTEAFF. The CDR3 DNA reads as TGTGCCAGCAGCTTTAGCGGGGGCCAGAACACTGAAGCTTTCTTT.

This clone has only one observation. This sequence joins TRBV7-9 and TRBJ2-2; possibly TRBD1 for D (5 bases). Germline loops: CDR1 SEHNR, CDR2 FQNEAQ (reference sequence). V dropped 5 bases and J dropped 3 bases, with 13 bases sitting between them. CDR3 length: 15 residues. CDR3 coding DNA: TGTGCCAGCAGCCCCTCCCAGGGTGACACCGGGGAGCTGTTTTTT. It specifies CASSPSQGDTGELFF. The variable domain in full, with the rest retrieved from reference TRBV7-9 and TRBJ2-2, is DTGVSQNPRHKITKRGQNVTFRCDPISEHNRLYWYRQTLGQGPEFLTYFQNEAQLEKSRLLSDRFSAERPKGSFSTLEIQRTEQGDSAMYLCASSPSQGDTGELFFGEGSRLTVL.

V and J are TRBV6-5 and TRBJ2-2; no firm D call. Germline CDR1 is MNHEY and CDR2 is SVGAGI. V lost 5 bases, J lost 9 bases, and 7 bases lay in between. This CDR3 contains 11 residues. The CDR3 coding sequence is TGTGCCAGCAGTAGCTCGAGGGAGCTGTTTTTT. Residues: CASSSSRELFF.

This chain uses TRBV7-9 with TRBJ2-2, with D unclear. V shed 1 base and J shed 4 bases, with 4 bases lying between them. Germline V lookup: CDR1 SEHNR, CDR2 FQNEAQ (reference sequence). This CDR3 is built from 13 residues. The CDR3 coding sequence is TGTGCCAGCAGCTTAGGTCCCACCGGGGAGCTGTTTTTT. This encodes CASSLGPTGELFF.